The clone carrying this TCR beta chain was detected many times. Its antigen remains unidentified. The data originate from a study of T cells in Graves' hyperthyroidism and ophthalmopathy. On the study more broadly: Blood was drawn when the patient was first diagnosed and still untreated. Study-wide findings and caveats: Progression to ophthalmopathy was predicted a median of 6.5 months early.

TCR beta CDR3 regions were amplified from RNA. HTBI primers were employed in a first-round RT-PCR of the TCR CDR3. Each CDR3 protein gets one entry after TCRdb re-called the multiplex PCR reads with MiXCR. The data show hundreds of thousands of distinct CDR3 sequences, 20% to 25% seen once. This CDR3 has 16 amino acids. Germline V gene sequence: CDR1 KGHDR, CDR2 SFDVKD. The trim removed 6 bases at V and 2 bases at J, leaving 6 bases unmatched. Each person with ophthalmopathy scored at least 3 on the Clinical Activity Score, reached NOSPECS grade 4 or higher, and had been ill under 3 months. Diagnosis relied on clinical symptoms, serum thyroxine and TRAb, thyroid ultrasound and orbital computed tomography.

The chain couples TRBV24-1 to TRBJ2-7; 13 bases fit TRBD2. Sequenced sample: blood. The clonotype comes from a woman in her 70s with Graves' ophthalmopathy. CDR3 amino acids: CATSPPGTSGTYEQYF. The CDR3 DNA reads as TGTGCCACCAGTCCTCCCGGGACTAGCGGGACCTACGAGCAGTACTTC.